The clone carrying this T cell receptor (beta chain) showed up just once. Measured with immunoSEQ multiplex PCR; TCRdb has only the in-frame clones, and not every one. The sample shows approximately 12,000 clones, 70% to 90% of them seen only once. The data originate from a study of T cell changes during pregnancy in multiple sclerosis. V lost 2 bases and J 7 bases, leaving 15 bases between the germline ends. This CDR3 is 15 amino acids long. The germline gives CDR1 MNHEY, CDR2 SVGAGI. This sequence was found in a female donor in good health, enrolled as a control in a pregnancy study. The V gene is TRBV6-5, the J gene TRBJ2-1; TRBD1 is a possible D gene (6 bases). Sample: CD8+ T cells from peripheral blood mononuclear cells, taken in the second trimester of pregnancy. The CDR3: CASSYSSGVGNEQFF. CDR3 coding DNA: TGTGCCAGCAGTTACAGTTCAGGGGTAGGGAATGAGCAGTTCTTC.